These T cell receptor beta chains were read from a single sample in a study of STAT5B mutations in CD4+ large granular lymphocyte leukemia. Sequenced by immunoSEQ multiplex PCR; TCRdb stores in-frame clones only, minus some. The sample gives around 21,000 clones, 78% of which show up once; roughly 0.4% is in the top ten. Material: CD4+ T cells from blood buffy coats. The receptors here all came from a human donor in good health. Both conserved end residues are part of each CDR3. A D gene is named only where the DNA matches it firmly. The size entry is marked missing in some rows and otherwise reads once, few, many or a size class.

CDR3: CASTEYRGREGYTF
DNA: TGTGCCAGCACCGAGTACAGGGGGCGCGAGGGCTACACCTTC
D: TRBD1
size: once
J: TRBJ1-2
V: TRBV28

CDR3: CASSLGNNYGYTF
DNA: TGTGCCAGCAGCTTGGGGAATAACTATGGCTACACCTTC
D: -
size: -
J: TRBJ1-2
V: TRBV5-6

CDR3: CASRGDPQETQYF
DNA: TGCGCCAGCAGGGGGGACCCACAGGAGACCCAGTACTTC
D: -
size: once
J: TRBJ2-5
V: TRBV5-1

CDR3: CAWKGGLVNTEAFF
DNA: TGTGCCTGGAAGGGGGGGCTAGTGAACACTGAAGCTTTCTTT
D: -
size: -
J: TRBJ1-1
V: TRBV30

CDR3: CATSREQLNEKLFF
DNA: TGTGCCACCAGCAGAGAGCAGTTAAATGAAAAACTGTTTTTT
D: -
size: -
J: TRBJ1-4
V: TRBV15

CDR3: CASSLGGQGNGYTF
DNA: TGTGCCAGCAGCTTGGGGGGACAGGGAAATGGCTACACCTTC
D: TRBD1
size: -
J: TRBJ1-2
V: TRBV5-6

CDR3: CASSIGLAGVAERETQYF
DNA: TGCGCCAGCAGCATAGGACTAGCGGGAGTAGCGGAGCGGGAGACCCAGTACTTC
D: TRBD2
size: -
J: TRBJ2-5
V: TRBV5-1

CDR3: CASSGTVLETQYF
DNA: TGTGCCAGCAGCGGGACGGTTCTTGAGACCCAGTACTTC
D: -
size: -
J: TRBJ2-5
V: TRBV7-2

CDR3: CASSSQGLRETQYF
DNA: TGTGCCAGCAGCTCCCAAGGGCTGAGGGAGACCCAGTACTTC
D: -
size: -
J: TRBJ2-5
V: TRBV9

CDR3: CASSLRDRAGNTIYF
DNA: TGTGCCAGCAGCCTCCGGGACAGGGCTGGAAACACCATATATTTT
D: TRBD1
size: -
J: TRBJ1-3
V: TRBV5-5

CDR3: CASSLEVSYEQYF
DNA: TGTGCCAGCAGCCTGGAGGTCTCCTACGAGCAGTACTTC
D: -
size: -
J: TRBJ2-7
V: TRBV6-1

CDR3: CASSFLGGANTGELFF
DNA: TGTGCCAGCAGTTTCCTGGGAGGAGCGAACACCGGGGAGCTGTTTTTT
D: -
size: -
J: TRBJ2-2
V: TRBV2

CDR3: CASSPGQLYGYTF
DNA: TGTGCCAGCAGCCCCGGACAGCTCTATGGCTACACCTTC
D: -
size: -
J: TRBJ1-2
V: TRBV9

CDR3: CASRDDFYEQYF
DNA: TGTGCCTCCCGGGACGACTTCTACGAGCAGTACTTC
D: -
size: -
J: TRBJ2-7
V: TRBV10-3

CDR3: CASSVVTPGTGGSDTQYF
DNA: TGTGCCAGCAGCGTAGTTACCCCCGGGACAGGGGGATCAGATACGCAGTATTTT
D: TRBD1
size: -
J: TRBJ2-3
V: TRBV9

CDR3: CASSEGQGLRQPQHF
DNA: TGTGCCAGCAGTGAGGGGCAGGGTTTACGGCAGCCCCAGCATTTT
D: -
size: -
J: TRBJ1-5
V: TRBV6-1

CDR3: CASSSGAYNEQFF
DNA: TGTGCCAGCAGCTCCGGGGCCTACAATGAGCAGTTCTTC
D: -
size: once
J: TRBJ2-1
V: TRBV7-2

CDR3: CASSGGSVGTEAFF
DNA: TGTGCCAGCAGCGGGGGATCTGTTGGGACTGAAGCTTTCTTT
D: -
size: -
J: TRBJ1-1
V: TRBV9

CDR3: CASSPSATETQYF
DNA: TGTGCCAGCTCACCTTCGGCTACAGAGACCCAGTACTTC
D: -
size: -
J: TRBJ2-5
V: TRBV18

CDR3: CASSLRVNEQYF
DNA: TGTGCCAGCAGTTTGCGGGTAAACGAGCAGTACTTC
D: -
size: -
J: TRBJ2-7
V: TRBV28

CDR3: CASSIRTSGRNPFLGEQFF
DNA: TGTGCCAGTAGTATCCGGACTAGCGGGAGAAACCCTTTTCTGGGTGAGCAGTTCTTC
D: TRBD2
size: -
J: TRBJ2-1
V: TRBV19

CDR3: CASSEATFVRVYTSYEQYF
DNA: TGTGCCAGCAGTGAAGCGACTTTCGTCCGGGTCTACACTTCCTACGAGCAGTACTTC
D: -
size: -
J: TRBJ2-7
V: TRBV2

CDR3: CASSFLTGRTGELFF
DNA: TGTGCCAGCAGCTTCCTGACAGGGCGAACCGGGGAGCTGTTTTTT
D: TRBD1
size: -
J: TRBJ2-2
V: TRBV7-3

CDR3: CASSPRTSGATYEQYF
DNA: TGTGCCAGCAGCCCGAGGACTAGCGGAGCAACCTACGAGCAGTACTTC
D: TRBD2
size: -
J: TRBJ2-7
V: TRBV7-2

CDR3: CSVVGLNEKLFF
DNA: TGCAGCGTTGTAGGTCTAAATGAAAAACTGTTTTTT
D: -
size: -
J: TRBJ1-4
V: TRBV29-1

CDR3: CASSFGGSSYNEQFF
DNA: TGCGCCAGCAGCTTCGGGGGTAGCTCCTACAATGAGCAGTTCTTC
D: -
size: -
J: TRBJ2-1
V: TRBV5-1

CDR3: CASTPGTSNNNEQFF
DNA: TGTGCCAGCACCCCCGGGACTAGCAATAACAATGAGCAGTTCTTC
D: TRBD2
size: once
J: TRBJ2-1
V: TRBV11-3

CDR3: CASSPATGTSAGGLFF
DNA: TGTGCCAGCTCACCGGCGACCGGGACGTCCGCGGGGGGACTGTTTTTT
D: -
size: once
J: TRBJ1-4
V: TRBV18

CDR3: CASSGGQYYEQYF
DNA: TGTGCCAGCAGCGGGGGACAATACTACGAGCAGTACTTC
D: -
size: -
J: TRBJ2-7
V: TRBV11-2

CDR3: CASSLEGVNSPLHF
DNA: TGCGCCAGCAGCTTGGAGGGGGTAAATTCACCCCTCCACTTT
D: -
size: -
J: TRBJ1-6
V: TRBV5-1

CDR3: CASSESLAGGSYNEQFF
DNA: TGTGCCAGCAGTGAATCCTTAGCGGGAGGGTCTTACAATGAGCAGTTCTTC
D: TRBD2
size: few
J: TRBJ2-1
V: TRBV25-1

CDR3: CASSSGQGAGEAFF
DNA: TGTGCCAGCAGTTCGGGACAGGGGGCAGGTGAAGCTTTCTTT
D: TRBD1
size: -
J: TRBJ1-1
V: TRBV28

CDR3: CASSPTSGSYEQYF
DNA: TGTGCCAGCAGCCCAACTAGCGGGTCCTACGAGCAGTACTTC
D: TRBD2
size: -
J: TRBJ2-7
V: TRBV7-8

CDR3: CASSFDRYNEQFF
DNA: TGTGCCAGCAGCTTCGACAGATACAATGAGCAGTTCTTC
D: -
size: -
J: TRBJ2-1
V: TRBV5-4

CDR3: CASSPSWVNTEAFF
DNA: TGTGCCAGCAGCCCAAGTTGGGTGAACACTGAAGCTTTCTTT
D: -
size: -
J: TRBJ1-1
V: TRBV7-2

CDR3: CASSPTGGSNQPQHF
DNA: TGCGCCAGCAGCCCCACAGGGGGCTCGAATCAGCCCCAGCATTTT
D: TRBD1
size: few
J: TRBJ1-5
V: TRBV4-1

CDR3: CASSPSSYEQYF
DNA: TGTGCCAGCAGCCCGAGCTCCTACGAGCAGTACTTC
D: -
size: -
J: TRBJ2-7
V: TRBV5-5

CDR3: CASSFGTGVGYTF
DNA: TGTGCCAGCAGTTTCGGGACAGGGGTTGGCTACACCTTC
D: TRBD1
size: -
J: TRBJ1-2
V: TRBV27

CDR3: CASSYLTGRDQPQHF
DNA: TGTGCCAGCAGTTACCTGACAGGGAGAGATCAGCCCCAGCATTTT
D: TRBD1
size: few
J: TRBJ1-5
V: TRBV6-6

CDR3: CASSPGTNTGELFF
DNA: TGTGCCAGCAGCCCTGGGACCAACACCGGGGAGCTGTTTTTT
D: -
size: -
J: TRBJ2-2
V: TRBV7-3

CDR3: CASRGRFGQPQHF
DNA: TGTGCCAGCAGGGGCAGGTTTGGCCAGCCCCAGCATTTT
D: -
size: once
J: TRBJ1-5
V: TRBV6-5

CDR3: CASSQDRLLSYGYTF
DNA: TGTGCCAGCAGCCAAGACAGACTCTTATCCTATGGCTACACCTTC
D: -
size: -
J: TRBJ1-2
V: TRBV7-2

CDR3: CASSLGGSSPYNEQFF
DNA: TGCGCCAGCAGCCTCGGCGGGTCGTCCCCCTACAATGAGCAGTTCTTC
D: -
size: few
J: TRBJ2-1
V: TRBV5-1

CDR3: CASSLGPTNGNTIYF
DNA: TGTGCCAGCAGCTTAGGCCCGACAAATGGAAACACCATATATTTT
D: -
size: -
J: TRBJ1-3
V: TRBV7-2

CDR3: CASSLGPEPTADTEAFF
DNA: TGTGCCAGCAGCTTAGGCCCCGAGCCCACTGCAGACACTGAAGCTTTCTTT
D: -
size: -
J: TRBJ1-1
V: TRBV7-9

CDR3: CASSLARGRDEQFF
DNA: TGTGCCAGCAGTTTGGCCAGGGGGAGGGATGAGCAGTTCTTC
D: -
size: -
J: TRBJ2-1
V: TRBV27

CDR3: CASSQDHRQSYEQYF
DNA: TGCGCCAGCAGCCAAGATCACAGACAGTCCTACGAGCAGTACTTC
D: -
size: -
J: TRBJ2-7
V: TRBV4-3

CDR3: CASSIISASTDTQYF
DNA: TGTGCCAGCAGCATAATAAGCGCCAGCACAGATACGCAGTATTTT
D: -
size: -
J: TRBJ2-3
V: TRBV27

CDR3: CASSSRQGALSDTEAFF
DNA: TGTGCCAGCAGCTCAAGACAGGGGGCTTTATCAGACACTGAAGCTTTCTTT
D: TRBD1
size: -
J: TRBJ1-1
V: TRBV7-3

CDR3: CSVEVGSPYEQYF
DNA: TGCAGCGTTGAAGTAGGGTCACCCTACGAGCAGTACTTC
D: -
size: once
J: TRBJ2-7
V: TRBV29-1

CDR3: CASSPRGVGETQYF
DNA: TGTGCCAGCAGTCCCAGGGGAGTCGGGGAGACCCAGTACTTC
D: -
size: -
J: TRBJ2-5
V: TRBV11-2

CDR3: CASSWTGYGYTF
DNA: TGTGCCAGCAGTTGGACGGGGTATGGCTACACCTTC
D: -
size: -
J: TRBJ1-2
V: TRBV6-1

CDR3: CASIRLAGAGNEQFF
DNA: TGTGCCAGCATAAGGCTAGCGGGAGCAGGTAATGAGCAGTTCTTC
D: TRBD2
size: -
J: TRBJ2-1
V: TRBV5-5

CDR3: CASSPALGQAETQYF
DNA: TGTGCCAGCAGTCCCGCTTTAGGGCAGGCAGAGACCCAGTACTTC
D: -
size: -
J: TRBJ2-5
V: TRBV28

CDR3: CASSPVAAVGNTIYF
DNA: TGTGCCAGCTCACCTGTCGCGGCAGTTGGAAACACCATATATTTT
D: -
size: -
J: TRBJ1-3
V: TRBV18

CDR3: CASRRGPGDEQYF
DNA: TGTGCCAGCAGGAGGGGGCCGGGGGACGAGCAGTACTTC
D: -
size: -
J: TRBJ2-7
V: TRBV4-2

CDR3: CASSIIGNSNTEAFF
DNA: TGTGCCAGCAGCATCATCGGGAACTCGAACACTGAAGCTTTCTTT
D: -
size: -
J: TRBJ1-1
V: TRBV5-4

CDR3: CASSAGSQSYEQYF
DNA: TGTGCCAGCAGCGCAGGGTCTCAGTCCTACGAGCAGTACTTC
D: -
size: -
J: TRBJ2-7
V: TRBV9